This TCR beta chain was sequenced during a study of beta chain features in type 1 diabetes. The CDR3 is made up of 13 amino acids. Germline assignment: CDR1 MNHEY and CDR2 SVGAGI. Trimming cost V 8 bases and J 0 bases, with 10 bases left between them. Via the markers CD45RO/CCR7/CD25/CD127/CD95/CD27, stem cell-like memory, regulatory, central memory and naive CD4+ cells were sorted. Study conclusions and caveats: Within each of all four CD4+ subsets, Type 1 diabetes patients had TCRB CDR3s that were moderately but significantly shorter. Highly expressing activated T cells could be over-counted with a cDNA template. Amplification by PCR could prefer shorter templates, with the same effect in patients and controls. It was among patients, rather than healthy donors, that naive, central memory and Treg TCRB repertoires appeared more similar.

TCRB transcripts that were expressed got sequenced, as all of the isolated RNA had been reverse transcribed. Data came from immunoSEQ multiplex PCR; TCRdb stores just in-frame clones and leaves some out. Of hundreds of thousands of clones in the sample, 14% to 15% were seen once. Points on this clone: What it binds is not known.

The TCR comes from a man aged 18 to 30 with type 1 diabetes. J is TRBJ1-1 and V is TRBV6-5; D remains unclear. Sequences were obtained from naive CD4+ T cells from blood. The CDR3 coding sequence is TGTGCCAGCCCCAGTGTTATGAACACTGAAGCTTTCTTT. Encoded protein: CASPSVMNTEAFF.